Here is one T cell receptor (beta chain) with its context. The record originates from a study of cytomegalovirus exposure and HLA in healthy donors. The V end was cut by 4 bases, the J end by 6 bases, with 12 bases between. Germline-derived CDR1 and CDR2 are SQVTM and ANQGSEA. There are 13 residues in the CDR3. PCR used 60 Vbeta primers and 13 Jbeta primers. Profiling relied on immunoSEQ multiplex PCR, and the TCRdb table lists in-frame clones only, not all of them. Seen here are over 150,000 clones, around 82% observed once, and the top ten hold 0.38%. The sequenced sample consisted of PBMCs. This TCR came from a boy aged 2-15 years in good health and CMV-seronegative. The V gene is TRBV29-1, the J gene TRBJ2-2, with D unclear. The CDR3 spells CSVAATASGELFF. CDR3 sequence (DNA): TGCAGCGTTGCAGCGACGGCATCCGGGGAGCTGTTTTTT.